Given below is one T cell receptor beta chain in context. The antigen is not known. The germline V gene encodes CDR1 DFQATT and CDR2 SNEGSKA (reference sequence). CDR3 size: 11 residues. Trimming removed 6 bases at V and 9 bases at J, with 14 bases between. This specimen comes from a study of graft-versus-host responses after intestinal transplantation. Study observations and caveats: The presence of high graft-versus-host to host-versus-graft clonal ratios in allografts characterized patients with graft-donor T cell macrochimerism.

Profiling relied on immunoSEQ multiplex PCR, and the TCRdb table lists in-frame clones only, not all of them. Of 80,000 to 100,000 clones in the sample, 75% to 90% are singletons; the top ten hold roughly 0.099%. The material was unstimulated CD4+ T cells sorted from spleen or lymph node cells, obtained before intestinal transplant. The V call is TRBV20-1, the J call TRBJ1-2; D remains unclear. This clonotype was sampled from a human donor who received an intestinal transplant. CDR3 sequence (DNA): TGCAGTGCCCCCGACTCGGGAAGCTACACCTTC. It is translated as CSAPDSGSYTF.